This T cell receptor beta chain was recovered during a study of shared clonotypes between healthy human individuals. At the level of the study: Each donor's CD8 memory used one plate, CD8 naive two, each CD4 subset three.

Of note for this clone: The antigen remains undetermined.

General observations from the study: Generally, naive subsets (rather than memory subsets) showed larger estimated richness. Rarefaction revealed incomplete sorted-subset sequencing despite large depth.

TCRdb's table, derived via immunoSEQ multiplex PCR, lists solely in-frame clones and lacks some. The table records around 940,000 clones, less than 85% of them present only once. All donors were Caucasian adults living in Nashville, Tennessee. The receptor comes from a man between 18 and 29 years old in good health. Sequenced material: memory CD4+ T cells sorted from blood. As for subset: CD45RA-negative fraction.

The CDR3 spells CASSARQGKNTGELFF. DNA for the CDR3: TGTGCCAGCAGTGCCCGACAGGGGAAGAACACCGGGGAGCTGTTTTTT. The chain recombines TRBV6-1 with TRBJ2-2; 8 bases align to TRBD1. The V gene's germline CDR1 is MNHNS and CDR2 SASEGT. Germline trimming cut 4 bases from V and 1 base from J; bases unmatched to any gene: 5. The CDR3 consists of 16 residues.